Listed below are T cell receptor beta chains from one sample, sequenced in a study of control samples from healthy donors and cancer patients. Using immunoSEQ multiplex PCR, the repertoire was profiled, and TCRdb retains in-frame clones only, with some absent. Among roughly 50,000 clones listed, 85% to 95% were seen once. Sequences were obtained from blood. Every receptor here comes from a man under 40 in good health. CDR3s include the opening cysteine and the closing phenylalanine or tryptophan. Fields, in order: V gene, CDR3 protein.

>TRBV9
CASSGRQGFTEAFF
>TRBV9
CASSASSDSNQPQHF
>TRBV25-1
CASFGLMNTEAFF
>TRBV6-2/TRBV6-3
CASSYFRGNEQFF
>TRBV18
CASSPLTGGPSGANVLTF
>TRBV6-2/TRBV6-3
CASSGRASARWPQHF
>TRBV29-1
CSVPPTSGSYNEQFF
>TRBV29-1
CSVGNRPRSSTDTQYF
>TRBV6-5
CASSYPGDSPLHF
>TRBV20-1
CSAKRGTEAFF
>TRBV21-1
CASSILWGTAHYYGYTF
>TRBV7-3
CASSYSGNTEAFF
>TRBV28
CASSLSKNEQFF
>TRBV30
CAWKGTFYTEAFF
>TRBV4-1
CASSPGTGRSLYGYTF
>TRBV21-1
CASSKGRTPPRGTEAFF
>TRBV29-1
CSVARESDTQYF
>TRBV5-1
CASGRDLTYTDTQYF
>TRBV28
CASSPLSGHYNEQFF
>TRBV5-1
CASSLGSGVEEAFF
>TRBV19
CASSINRGITGELFF
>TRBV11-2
CASTLGWKNTEAFF
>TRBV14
CASSQDNRGTNAFF
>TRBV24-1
CATSDYVGVTDTQYF
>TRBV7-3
CASSQSGQNNEQFF
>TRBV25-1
CASSEYDRDGYTF
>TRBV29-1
CSVMAQPLGQAAFF
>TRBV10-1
CASSESVAGELFF
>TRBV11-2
CASRGQGLGSGYGYTF
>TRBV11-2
CASSLGTSGSYEQFF
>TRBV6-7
CASRARRGSKSGELFF
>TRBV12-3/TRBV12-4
CASNADSHYGYTF